These T cell receptor beta chains were read from a single sample in a study of blood T cell repertoires in COVID-19. The table came from immunoSEQ multiplex PCR; TCRdb's copy has only in-frame clones and leaves some out. The sample has around 370,000 clones, roughly 86% seen once. The sequenced sample consisted of peripheral blood. Source of these receptors: a woman between 65 and 79 years old with COVID-19, enrolled during active disease. Both conserved end residues are part of each CDR3. Fields, in order: clone size, V gene, J gene, D gene, CDR3 protein, CDR3 DNA. A D gene is named only where the DNA matches it firmly. Expanded clones are given a class, and other clones once, few, many or no size at all.

clone_size: -; v_call: TRBV24-1; j_call: TRBJ2-2; d_call: -; cdr3_aa: CATSDSGGLSGELFF; cdr3_nt: TGTGCCACCAGTGATTCGGGGGGCCTCTCCGGGGAGCTGTTTTTT
clone_size: -; v_call: TRBV6-5; j_call: TRBJ1-2; d_call: -; cdr3_aa: CASRWGANYGYTF; cdr3_nt: TGTGCCAGCAGGTGGGGGGCTAACTATGGCTACACCTTC
clone_size: -; v_call: TRBV3-1/TRBV3-2; j_call: TRBJ1-1; d_call: TRBD1; cdr3_aa: CASSLGQGIEAFF; cdr3_nt: TGTGCCAGCAGCCTCGGACAGGGGATTGAAGCTTTCTTT
clone_size: -; v_call: TRBV27; j_call: TRBJ2-1; d_call: TRBD1; cdr3_aa: CASSRGQGKEVEQFF; cdr3_nt: TGTGCCAGCAGTCGAGGACAGGGTAAGGAGGTCGAGCAGTTCTTC
clone_size: -; v_call: TRBV25-1; j_call: TRBJ1-1; d_call: -; cdr3_aa: CASRGGSLNTEAFF; cdr3_nt: TGTGCCAGCAGGGGGGGGTCATTGAACACTGAAGCTTTCTTT
clone_size: -; v_call: TRBV6-4; j_call: TRBJ1-1; d_call: -; cdr3_aa: CASSRELGTEAFF; cdr3_nt: TGTGCCAGCAGCAGGGAATTGGGAACTGAAGCTTTCTTT
clone_size: -; v_call: TRBV28; j_call: TRBJ1-1; d_call: -; cdr3_aa: CASPPGGSNTEAFF; cdr3_nt: TGTGCCAGCCCGCCGGGGGGGTCGAACACTGAAGCTTTCTTT
clone_size: -; v_call: TRBV19; j_call: TRBJ1-6; d_call: TRBD1; cdr3_aa: CASWDRDNSPLHF; cdr3_nt: TGTGCCAGTTGGGACAGAGATAATTCACCCCTCCACTTT
clone_size: -; v_call: TRBV11-2; j_call: TRBJ2-4; d_call: -; cdr3_aa: CASSSLQGTLAKNIQYF; cdr3_nt: TGTGCCAGCAGTTCACTACAGGGTACTCTAGCCAAAAACATTCAGTACTTC
clone_size: -; v_call: TRBV5-1; j_call: TRBJ2-1; d_call: TRBD1; cdr3_aa: CASSLTSGTGAYNEQFF; cdr3_nt: TGCGCCAGCAGCTTGACATCCGGGACAGGGGCCTACAATGAGCAGTTCTTC
clone_size: -; v_call: TRBV28; j_call: TRBJ2-3; d_call: -; cdr3_aa: CATMGRLTDTQYF; cdr3_nt: TGTGCCACTATGGGCAGGCTCACAGATACGCAGTATTTT
clone_size: -; v_call: TRBV24-1; j_call: TRBJ1-4; d_call: -; cdr3_aa: CATGRDSGEKLFF; cdr3_nt: TGTGCCACCGGTCGGGACTCGGGAGAAAAACTGTTTTTT
clone_size: -; v_call: TRBV7-3; j_call: TRBJ1-1; d_call: TRBD1; cdr3_aa: CASSPQGAGTEAFF; cdr3_nt: TGTGCCAGCAGCCCGCAGGGGGCGGGAACTGAAGCTTTCTTT
clone_size: -; v_call: TRBV19; j_call: TRBJ1-5; d_call: TRBD1; cdr3_aa: CASSFRQGSNQPQHF; cdr3_nt: TGTGCCAGTAGTTTTCGACAGGGCAGCAATCAGCCCCAGCATTTT
clone_size: -; v_call: TRBV19; j_call: TRBJ2-1; d_call: -; cdr3_aa: CASTDRYNEQFF; cdr3_nt: TGTGCCAGCACAGACAGATACAATGAGCAGTTCTTC
clone_size: -; v_call: TRBV7-2; j_call: TRBJ2-5; d_call: -; cdr3_aa: CASSKGGGETQYF; cdr3_nt: TGTGCCAGCAGCAAGGGGGGGGGAGAGACCCAGTACTTC
clone_size: -; v_call: TRBV5-1; j_call: TRBJ1-1; d_call: -; cdr3_aa: CASAGLGNTEAFF; cdr3_nt: TGCGCCAGCGCAGGGCTCGGGAACACTGAAGCTTTCTTT
clone_size: -; v_call: TRBV11-2; j_call: TRBJ1-2; d_call: -; cdr3_aa: CASSPPTTLSYGYTF; cdr3_nt: TGTGCCAGCAGCCCGCCTACGACACTCTCCTATGGCTACACCTTC
clone_size: -; v_call: TRBV3-1/TRBV3-2; j_call: TRBJ1-1; d_call: -; cdr3_aa: CASSQGRAGETNTEAFF; cdr3_nt: TGTGCCAGCAGCCAAGGCAGGGCAGGGGAAACAAACACTGAAGCTTTCTTT
clone_size: once; v_call: TRBV13; j_call: TRBJ1-3; d_call: TRBD1; cdr3_aa: CASSLDPQGYSGNTIYF; cdr3_nt: TGTGCCAGCAGCTTAGACCCACAGGGGTACTCTGGAAACACCATATATTTT
clone_size: -; v_call: TRBV11-2; j_call: TRBJ1-6; d_call: -; cdr3_aa: CASSSGPLPNSPLHF; cdr3_nt: TGTGCCAGCAGCTCCGGTCCCCTCCCCAATTCACCCCTCCACTTT
clone_size: -; v_call: TRBV28; j_call: TRBJ1-1; d_call: TRBD1; cdr3_aa: CASSSDRGLSTEAFF; cdr3_nt: TGTGCCAGCAGTTCCGACAGGGGGCTGAGCACTGAAGCTTTCTTT
clone_size: -; v_call: TRBV6-5; j_call: TRBJ2-7; d_call: TRBD1; cdr3_aa: CASSSSGTGGPYEQYF; cdr3_nt: TGTGCCAGCAGTTCTTCCGGGACAGGGGGCCCCTACGAGCAGTACTTC
clone_size: -; v_call: TRBV27; j_call: TRBJ2-2; d_call: TRBD1; cdr3_aa: CASSSYRGGAGELFF; cdr3_nt: TGTGCCAGCAGTTCATACAGGGGTGGAGCCGGGGAGCTGTTTTTT
clone_size: -; v_call: TRBV7-2; j_call: TRBJ2-5; d_call: TRBD1; cdr3_aa: CASSLVTGVPLETQYF; cdr3_nt: TGTGCCAGCAGCTTAGTAACAGGGGTACCCCTAGAGACCCAGTACTTC
clone_size: -; v_call: TRBV27; j_call: TRBJ2-1; d_call: -; cdr3_aa: CASGPGYYNEQFF; cdr3_nt: TGTGCCAGCGGACCGGGATACTACAATGAGCAGTTCTTC
clone_size: -; v_call: TRBV29-1; j_call: TRBJ1-5; d_call: -; cdr3_aa: CSVQQSTNQPQHF; cdr3_nt: TGCAGCGTGCAACAGAGCACCAATCAGCCCCAGCATTTT
clone_size: -; v_call: TRBV7-2; j_call: TRBJ1-1; d_call: -; cdr3_aa: CASSFFTGRNTEAFF; cdr3_nt: TGTGCCAGCAGCTTCTTTACAGGGCGGAACACTGAAGCTTTCTTT
clone_size: -; v_call: TRBV5-1; j_call: TRBJ1-1; d_call: -; cdr3_aa: CASSLGATIPNTEAFF; cdr3_nt: TGCGCCAGCAGCTTGGGCGCTACCATTCCCAATACTGAAGCTTTCTTT
clone_size: -; v_call: TRBV24-1; j_call: TRBJ1-2; d_call: TRBD1; cdr3_aa: CATSDSTGAGGYTF; cdr3_nt: TGTGCCACCAGTGATTCGACAGGGGCGGGCGGCTACACCTTC
clone_size: -; v_call: TRBV7-2; j_call: TRBJ2-1; d_call: -; cdr3_aa: CASSLGSGNEQFF; cdr3_nt: TGTGCCAGCAGCTTAGGATCGGGGAATGAGCAGTTCTTC
clone_size: -; v_call: TRBV10-2; j_call: TRBJ1-1; d_call: -; cdr3_aa: CASRGDGNTEAFF; cdr3_nt: TGCGCCAGCAGGGGAGATGGGAACACTGAAGCTTTCTTT
clone_size: -; v_call: TRBV9; j_call: TRBJ2-1; d_call: -; cdr3_aa: CASSLNYQGSSYNEQFF; cdr3_nt: TGTGCCAGCAGCCTCAACTACCAGGGGAGCTCCTACAATGAGCAGTTCTTC